Sequencing of this T cell receptor (beta chain) was carried out in a study of T cells in localized non-small cell lung cancer. Repertoires were generated with immunoSEQ multiplex PCR, while TCRdb's copy carries only in-frame clones and drops some. There are roughly 26,000 clones in the sample; about nine tenths occur only once, and more than 12% lies in the top ten. This clone was recorded only once. The target antigen is unknown. Other DNA sequences in this sample translate to the same CDR3. Whole-study results and caveats: T cell clonality was highest in uninvolved adjacent lung, above tumor. In the blood, greater T cell density corresponded to longer overall survival. Heterogeneity cannot be ruled out, as sequencing used one tumor region only. Adjacent lung exhibited a median of 57 among the 100 most abundant tumor clones.

Germline V gene lookup returns CDR1 SGHRS and CDR2 YFSETQ. The J segment lost 7 bases and the V segment lost 2 bases, leaving 5 bases of the junction unmatched. This CDR3 spans 14 amino acids. This clonotype was obtained from a female donor older than 55 with stage II squamous cell lung carcinoma. Sample: peripheral blood, taken before any cancer treatment. The rearrangement links TRBV5-1 to TRBJ2-1; 8 nucleotides line up with TRBD2. CDR3: CASSLSGSLNEQFF. The CDR3 nucleotides are TGCGCCAGCAGCTTAAGCGGGAGTCTGAATGAGCAGTTCTTC. The variable domain in full, completed from reference TRBV5-1 and TRBJ2-1, reads KAGVTQTPRYLIKTRGQQVTLSCSPISGHRSVSWYQQTPGQGLQFLFEYFSETQRNKGNFPGRFSGRQFSNSRSEMNVSTLELGDSALYLCASSLSGSLNEQFFGPGTRLTVL.